This T cell receptor beta chain was recovered during a study of cytomegalovirus exposure and HLA in healthy donors. The table lists this clone with a count of one. Germline V CDR1 and CDR2: SGHTA, FQGNSA. CDR3 size: 15 residues. Deletions cut 5 bases from V and 5 bases from J, with 18 bases between. Using immunoSEQ multiplex PCR, the repertoire was profiled, and TCRdb retains in-frame clones only, with some absent. The data hold 95,000 to 150,000 clones, with around 90% observed a single time. The chain links TRBV7-2 to TRBJ2-5; D perhaps matches TRBD2 (6 bases). This receptor was taken from a young woman in good health and CMV-seronegative. The source material was PBMCs. The CDR3 loop reads CASSLPPGVTETQYF. The CDR3 region has the DNA TGTGCCAGCAGCCTACCCCCGGGAGTGACTGAGACCCAGTACTTC. Filled out from reference TRBV7-2 and TRBJ2-5, the complete variable domain reads GAGVSQSPSNKVTEKGKDVELRCDPISGHTALYWYRQSLGQGLEFLIYFQGNSAPDKSGLPSDRFSAERTGGSVSTLTIQRTQQEDSAVYLCASSLPPGVTETQYFGPGTRLLVL.